Shown below are 5 T cell receptor beta chains from a single sample sequenced in a study of CD8+ T cells in alopecia areata. Treatment of the sample: oral pan-JAK inhibitor, 5-10 mg twice daily. cDNA serving as the sequencing template came from extracted, reverse transcribed RNA. TCRdb's table, derived via immunoSEQ multiplex PCR, lists solely in-frame clones and lacks some. The table records approximately 280,000 clones, roughly 60% of them present only once. The sample was CD4+ T cells sorted from blood, taken at week 24, from a patient treated with tofacitinib. The source is a human donor with alopecia areata.

In its sample, this clone was seen once. The chain is built from TRBV5-1 and TRBJ1-2; D call uncertain. V lost 4 bases and J lost 4, with 17 bases in between. The CDR3 runs 15 residues. Germline CDR1 is SGHRS and CDR2 is YFSETQ. The CDR3 DNA follows: TGCGCCAGCAGCCCCGACCAGAGGACCACCTATGGCTACACCTTC. Its translation is CASSPDQRTTYGYTF. The full variable domain, in which reference TRBV5-1 and TRBJ1-2 provide the parts outside the CDR3, is KAGVTQTPRYLIKTRGQQVTLSCSPISGHRSVSWYQQTPGQGLQFLFEYFSETQRNKGNFPGRFSGRQFSNSRSEMNVSTLELGDSALYLCASSPDQRTTYGYTFGSGTRLTVV.

This chain connects TRBV5-1 to TRBJ1-1; the D is unclear. The CDR3 is 13 residues long. Germline V gene lookup returns CDR1 SGHRS and CDR2 YFSETQ. V lost 0 bases and J 1 base, leaving 4 bases between the germline ends. In DNA, the CDR3 is TGCGCCAGCAGCTTGGAGCAGAACACTGAAGCTTTCTTT. Translation gives CASSLEQNTEAFF.

The chain links TRBV28 to TRBJ1-2; TRBD1 is a possible D gene (5 bases). V lost 4 bases, J lost 0 bases, and 12 bases lay in between. This CDR3 is 15 amino acids long. Germline V gene sequence: CDR1 MDHEN, CDR2 SYDVKM. DNA for the CDR3: TGTGCCAGCAGTTCCCCGGGGGTGTCTAACTATGGCTACACCTTC. It is translated as CASSSPGVSNYGYTF.

V and J are TRBV5-6 and TRBJ2-3; 9 bases map to TRBD1. In germline, CDR1 is SGHDT, CDR2 YYEEEE. V was pared by 4 bases and J by 2 bases, with 8 bases of the junction left unmatched. This CDR3 contains 16 residues. Written as DNA, the CDR3 is TGTGCCAGCAGCACAGGGACAGGGTGGGACACAGATACGCAGTATTTT. The encoded protein is CASSTGTGWDTDTQYF.

Written as DNA, the CDR3 is TGCGCCAGCAGCTTGGGGGGCAATACGGGCGAGCAGTACTTC. Its translation: CASSLGGNTGEQYF. The V call is TRBV5-1, the J call TRBJ2-7; possible D gene TRBD1, 5 bases. V was clipped by 0 bases and J by 6 bases, with 13 bases between them. CDR3 size: 14 residues. The germline V gene has CDR1 SGHRS and CDR2 YFSETQ.